This TCR beta chain originates from a study of cytomegalovirus exposure and HLA in healthy donors. PCR employed 60 Vbeta and 13 Jbeta primers. Only in-frame clones appear in the TCRdb table, and some are missing; sequencing was by immunoSEQ multiplex PCR. Among some 110,000 clones listed, about 79% were seen once. The CDR3 contains 15 residues. Study-wide findings and caveats: Relative to equally common others, HLA-associated TCR beta chains showed greater clonal expansion in a later analysis.

This clone was counted a few times. Its cognate antigen is unknown. The receptor's source is a man under 40 in good health and CMV-seropositive. The V gene is TRBV12-2, the J gene TRBJ2-7; the table's D call of TRBD1 was not tested on the DNA. TRBV12-2 is described as a pseudogene. The sample taken for sequencing was PBMCs. The CDR3 here is CASRLEPGQFYEQYF. DNA for the CDR3: TGTGCAAGTCGCTTAGAACCGGGACAGTTCTACGAGCAGTACTTC.